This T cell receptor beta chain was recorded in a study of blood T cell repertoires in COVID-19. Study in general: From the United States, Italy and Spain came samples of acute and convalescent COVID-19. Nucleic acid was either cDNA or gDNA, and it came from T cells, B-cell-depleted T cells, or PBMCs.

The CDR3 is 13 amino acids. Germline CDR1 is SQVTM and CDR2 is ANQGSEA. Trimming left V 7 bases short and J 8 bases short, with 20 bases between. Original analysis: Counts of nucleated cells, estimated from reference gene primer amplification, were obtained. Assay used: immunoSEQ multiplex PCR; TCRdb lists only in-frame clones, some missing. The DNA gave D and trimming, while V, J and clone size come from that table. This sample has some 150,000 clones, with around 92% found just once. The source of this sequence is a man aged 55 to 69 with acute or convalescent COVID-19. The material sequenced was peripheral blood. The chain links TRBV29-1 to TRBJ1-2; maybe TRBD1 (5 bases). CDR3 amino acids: CSASRGGVYGYTF. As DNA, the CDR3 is TGCAGCGCCTCTCGGGGAGGGGTATACGGCTACACCTTC.